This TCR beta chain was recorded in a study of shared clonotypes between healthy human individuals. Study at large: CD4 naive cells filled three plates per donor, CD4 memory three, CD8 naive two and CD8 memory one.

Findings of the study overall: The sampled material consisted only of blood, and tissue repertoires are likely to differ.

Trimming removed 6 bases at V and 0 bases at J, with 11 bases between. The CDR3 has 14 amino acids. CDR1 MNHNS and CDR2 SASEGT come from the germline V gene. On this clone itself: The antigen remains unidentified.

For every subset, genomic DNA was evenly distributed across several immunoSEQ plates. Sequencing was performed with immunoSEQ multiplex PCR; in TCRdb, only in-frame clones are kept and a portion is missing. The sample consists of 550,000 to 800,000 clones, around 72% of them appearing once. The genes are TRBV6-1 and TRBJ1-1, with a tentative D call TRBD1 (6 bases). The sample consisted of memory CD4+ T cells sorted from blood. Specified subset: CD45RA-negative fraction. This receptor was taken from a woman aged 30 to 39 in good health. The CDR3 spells CASREDSLNTEAFF. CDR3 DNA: TGTGCCAGCAGGGAGGACAGCTTGAACACTGAAGCTTTCTTT.